The 8 T cell receptor beta chains listed next were all sequenced from one sample in a study of T cell responses to AZD1222 COVID-19 vaccine. The assay was immunoSEQ multiplex PCR, and TCRdb's table has in-frame clones only and misses some. The sample records roughly 110,000 clones, more than 80% being singletons. Here the sequenced sample was peripheral blood, taken on day 0 of AZD1222 vaccination. Receptor source: an adult in good health.

This clone was detected once. This chain connects TRBV28 to TRBJ1-1; 9 bases are shared with TRBD1. Germline assignment: CDR1 MDHEN and CDR2 SYDVKM. Germline trimming cut 7 bases from V and 6 bases from J; bases unmatched to any gene: 6. The CDR3 contains 13 residues. This chain's CDR3 is CASTPGQGPEAFF. CDR3 sequence (DNA): TGTGCCAGCACCCCCGGACAGGGGCCTGAAGCTTTCTTT.

The chain couples TRBV9 to TRBJ1-3; no clear D. This CDR3 has 16 residues. Germline V lookup: CDR1 SGDLS, CDR2 YYNGEE. Trimming stripped 4 bases from V and 0 bases from J, with 14 bases between. CDR3 amino acids: CASSSSGRLSGNTIYF. The CDR3 DNA reads as TGTGCCAGCAGCTCTAGCGGCCGTCTCTCTGGAAACACCATATATTTT.

The chain employs TRBV3-1 (or the pseudogene TRBV3-2) and TRBJ2-7, with 11 bases lining up with TRBD1. The V gene's germline CDR1 is LGHDT and CDR2 YNNKEL (reference sequence). This CDR3 comprises 16 residues. After removal of 3 bases from V and 5 bases from J, the junction contained 9 bases not matched to a gene. CDR3 region: CASSHQWGQGGNEQYF. The CDR3 DNA sequence: TGTGCCAGCAGCCACCAGTGGGGACAGGGGGGGAACGAGCAGTACTTC.

The chain joins TRBV12-3 or TRBV12-4 to TRBJ2-7, with D possibly being TRBD1 or TRBD2 (6 bases each). The CDR3 consists of 12 residues. V dropped 8 bases and J dropped 4 bases, with 12 bases sitting between them. The CDR3 DNA is TGTGCCAGCCTCGGAGGGGGGTACGAGCAGTACTTC. This gives the protein CASLGGGYEQYF.

The chain has TRBV4-3 and TRBJ2-2; 14 positions agree with TRBD2. The CDR3 runs 18 residues. The germline gives CDR1 LGHNA, CDR2 YSLEER. V was clipped by 2 bases and J by 5 bases; unmatched bases: 7. CDR3 in amino acids: CASSQRGLAGVETGELFF. CDR3 nucleotide sequence: TGCGCCAGCAGCCAACGGGGACTAGCGGGAGTGGAAACCGGGGAGCTGTTTTTT.

The gene calls are TRBV6-5 and TRBJ1-3; D remains ambiguous. CDR3 length: 14 residues. V dropped 6 bases and J dropped 4 bases, with 13 bases sitting between them. CDR1 and CDR2 (germline): MNHEY, SVGAGI. Here the CDR3 reads CASRAGITGNTIYF. The CDR3 nucleotides read TGTGCCAGCAGGGCGGGGATAACGGGAAACACCATATATTTT.

The V gene is TRBV7-2, the J gene TRBJ1-1; possibly TRBD1 for D (5 bases). Germline V gene lookup returns CDR1 SGHTA and CDR2 FQGNSA. Trimming left V 7 bases short and J 2 bases short, with 17 bases between. There are 15 residues in the CDR3. CDR3 residues: CASTSSGAPNTEAFF. The CDR3 DNA reads as TGTGCCAGCACCTCCTCCGGGGCACCTAACACTGAAGCTTTCTTT.

The chain uses TRBV5-1 and TRBJ1-3; D might be TRBD1 (5 bases). Per germline, CDR1 SGHRS and CDR2 YFSETQ. With 3 bases removed from V and 2 bases from J, the gap between germline ends came to 12 bases. The CDR3 is 15 residues long. For the CDR3, the DNA is TGCGCCAGCAGCTCGGTCCAGGGCGCTGGAAACACCATATATTTT. As protein: CASSSVQGAGNTIYF.